This T cell receptor beta chain was retrieved from a study of blood T cell repertoires in COVID-19. Study at large: Samples taken during acute and convalescent COVID-19 were collected in the United States, Italy and Spain.

Participants' reported clinical history set cohort assignment. The CDR3 is made up of 15 amino acids. Per germline, CDR1 MDHEN and CDR2 SYDVKM. The V and J ends lost 4 bases and 9 bases, in that order; junction bases with no gene match: 9. Sequencing used immunoSEQ multiplex PCR; TCRdb keeps in-frame clones, though not all of them. The repertoire consists of some 240,000 clones, with approximately 88% occurring once and the leading ten covering about 3.4%. The source is a woman in her thirties or forties who had been exposed to COVID-19. Sequencing was carried out using PBMCs or T cells enriched from blood (not recorded which). This sequence joins TRBV28 and TRBJ1-1; TRBD1 matches 12 bases. The CDR3 DNA reads as TGTGCCAGCAGTTCACCGGGACAGGGGGCGCAGAAAGCTTTCTTT. This codes for CASSSPGQGAQKAFF.